This TCR beta chain was obtained from a study of T cells in Graves' hyperthyroidism and ophthalmopathy. Whole-study findings and limits: Among thyroid clonotypes expanded above 0.001, most also appeared in blood.

This clonotype was seen just once. The target antigen is unknown. Using RNA transcripts as the source, TCR beta CDR3 regions were amplified. Using the HTBI primer set, a first-round RT-PCR was run on the TCR CDR3. TCRdb reprocessed the multiplex PCR reads with MiXCR, giving one entry per CDR3 protein. The sample carries about 410,000 distinct CDR3 sequences, roughly 15% recorded once. Looked up from germline, CDR1 is GTSNPN and CDR2 is SVGIG (reference sequence). The CDR3 runs to 16 residues. Losses at the gene ends were 2 bases for V and 5 bases for J; bases not matched to a gene: 9. The sequenced sample was blood. The chain combines TRBV30 with TRBJ2-3, with 11 bases fitting TRBD1. This clonotype was obtained from a young woman with Graves' ophthalmopathy. CDR3 residues: CAWSQRTGGSLDTQYF. CDR3 in DNA: TGTGCCTGGAGTCAGAGGACAGGGGGCTCTTTAGATACGCAGTATTTT.